This paragraph covers one T cell receptor beta chain sequence. At one boundary the junction diverges from the germline segment, which might be a read error. Original methodology: Cell counts per sample came from amplifying reference gene primers. TCRdb's table, derived via immunoSEQ multiplex PCR, lists solely in-frame clones and lacks some. Clonal size and the V and J genes are those of that table, whereas D and trimming came from the DNA. The sample includes some 190,000 clones, 70% to 85% seen only once; the top ten take over 6.5%. Per germline, CDR1 SSHAT and CDR2 FNYEAQ (reference sequence). CDR3 size: 17 residues. The data were taken from a study of blood T cell repertoires in COVID-19. The overall study: The origin of the acute and convalescent COVID-19 samples was the United States, Italy and Spain.

The chain couples TRBV7-7 to TRBJ1-5; D is perhaps TRBD1 (5 bases). The TCR originated in a woman older than 75 with COVID-19, enrolled during active disease. Material: peripheral blood. Here the CDR3 DNA reads TGTGCTAGCAGCTTAGCAAAGGGACTCGGCATAAATCAGCCCCAGCATTTT. Its translation: CASSLAKGLGINQPQHF.